This T cell receptor beta chain was sequenced for a study of a mutant IDH1 vaccine in newly diagnosed glioma. Study information: Previous treatment comprised radiotherapy, temozolomide, or both, mostly both. Visits designated V12 and V13 were conducted at weeks 35 and 47, respectively.

About this clone: Its antigen is not identified.

The data were produced by immunoSEQ multiplex PCR, yet TCRdb's version contains in-frame clones alone and is incomplete. The table records roughly 64,000 clones, 74% of them present only once. V was pared by 1 base and J by 2 bases, with 9 bases between. This CDR3 is built from 14 residues. From germline, CDR1 is SGHDT and CDR2 YYEEEE. Time point in this sample: week 35, safety follow-up. A single vaccine dose contained 300 ug of mutant IDH1 20-mer peptide, and topical imiquimod was used with it. The clonotype was recovered from a man aged 50-59 years with glioma. Sample: PBMCs, taken from a glioma patient whose treatment included an IDH1 peptide vaccine. V and J are TRBV5-6 and TRBJ1-1, with D uncertain. The CDR3: CASSLNRLNTEAFF. CDR3 bases: TGTGCCAGCAGCTTGAACAGACTCAACACTGAAGCTTTCTTT.